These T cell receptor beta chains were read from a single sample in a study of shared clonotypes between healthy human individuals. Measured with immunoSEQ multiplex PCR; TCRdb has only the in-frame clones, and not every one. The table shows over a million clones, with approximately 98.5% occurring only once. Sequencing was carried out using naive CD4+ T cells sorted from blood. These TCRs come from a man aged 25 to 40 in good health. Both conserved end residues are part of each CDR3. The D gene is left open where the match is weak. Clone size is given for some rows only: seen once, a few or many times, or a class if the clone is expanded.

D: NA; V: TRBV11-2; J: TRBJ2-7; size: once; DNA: TGTGCCAGCAGCTTAGCACAGGTGAACTACGAGCAGTACTTC; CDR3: CASSLAQVNYEQYF
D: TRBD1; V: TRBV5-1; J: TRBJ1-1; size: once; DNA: TGCGCCAGCAGCCTCTCCGGGACAGCGAACACTGAAGCTTTCTTT; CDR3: CASSLSGTANTEAFF
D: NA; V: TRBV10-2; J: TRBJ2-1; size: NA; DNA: TGCGCCAGTGGGGAGAGGGCGGCCTACAATGAGCAGTTCTTC; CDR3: CASGERAAYNEQFF
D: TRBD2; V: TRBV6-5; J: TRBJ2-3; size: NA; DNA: TGTGCCAGCACCCGAGCGGGAGCGTACTGGGATACGCAGTATTTT; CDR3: CASTRAGAYWDTQYF
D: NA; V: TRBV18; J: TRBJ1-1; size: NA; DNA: TGTGCCAGCTCACCACGCGGCACGTCGATGAACACTGAAGCTTTCTTT; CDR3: CASSPRGTSMNTEAFF
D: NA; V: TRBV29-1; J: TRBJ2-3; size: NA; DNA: TGCAGCGGGGAGGGGGCCAGTGTGGCGCAGTATTTT; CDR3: CSGEGASVAQYF
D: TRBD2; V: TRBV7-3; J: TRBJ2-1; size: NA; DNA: TGTGCCAGCACCGCGGGCGGGAGGGCCGGTGAGCAGTTCTTC; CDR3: CASTAGGRAGEQFF
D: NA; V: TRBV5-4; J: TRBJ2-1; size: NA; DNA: TGTGCCAGCAGCTCAGGGGGGCCCACCTACAATGAGCAGTTCTTC; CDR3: CASSSGGPTYNEQFF
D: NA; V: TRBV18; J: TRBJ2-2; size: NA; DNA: TGTGCCAGCTCACCACGGACCGCGAACACCGGGGAGCTGTTTTTT; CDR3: CASSPRTANTGELFF
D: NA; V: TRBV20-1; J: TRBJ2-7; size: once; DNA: TGCAGTGGCACGCGGAAGGACGAGCAGTACTTC; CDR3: CSGTRKDEQYF
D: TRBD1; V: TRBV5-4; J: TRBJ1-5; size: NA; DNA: TGTGCCAGCAGCTTGGCGGGACAGGGAGCAGGGCCCCAGCATTTT; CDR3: CASSLAGQGAGPQHF
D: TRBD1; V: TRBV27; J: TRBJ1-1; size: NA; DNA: TGTGCCAGCAGTACGACAGGGTTAACTGAAGCTTTCTTT; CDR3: CASSTTGLTEAFF
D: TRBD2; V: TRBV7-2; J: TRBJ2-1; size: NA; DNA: TGTGCCAGCAAACCGGGCGGGAGTAACGATGAGCAGTTCTTC; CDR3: CASKPGGSNDEQFF
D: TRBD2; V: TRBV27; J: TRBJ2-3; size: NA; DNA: TGTGCCAGCACACGAAGGCCTAGCGGATCAGATACGCAGTATTTT; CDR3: CASTRRPSGSDTQYF
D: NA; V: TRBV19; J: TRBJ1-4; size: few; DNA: TGTGCCAGTAACAACAGGGTCGCGGAAAAACTGTTTTTT; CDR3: CASNNRVAEKLFF
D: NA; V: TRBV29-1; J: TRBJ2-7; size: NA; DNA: TGCAGCGTTGAACCGGGTCACCTTGGGGGCGAGCAGTACTTC; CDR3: CSVEPGHLGGEQYF
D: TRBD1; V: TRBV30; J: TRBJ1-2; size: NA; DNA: TGTGCCAAGATGACAGGGGCCTATGGCTACACCTTC; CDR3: CAKMTGAYGYTF
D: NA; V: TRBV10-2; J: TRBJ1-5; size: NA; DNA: TGCGCCAGCAGTGAGTCCCAGGTACGCAATCAGCCCCAGCATTTT; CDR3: CASSESQVRNQPQHF
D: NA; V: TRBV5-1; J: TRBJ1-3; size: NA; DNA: TGCGCCAGCAGCTTTAAAGACTCTGGAAACACCATATATTTT; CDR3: CASSFKDSGNTIYF
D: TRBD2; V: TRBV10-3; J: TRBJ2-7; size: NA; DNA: TGTGCCATCAGGGGACTAGCGGGATCCTACGAGCAGTACTTC; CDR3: CAIRGLAGSYEQYF
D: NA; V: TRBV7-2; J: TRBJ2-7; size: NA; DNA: TGTGCCAGCAGCTTATCTCGGGCCTCCTACGAGCAGTACTTC; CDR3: CASSLSRASYEQYF
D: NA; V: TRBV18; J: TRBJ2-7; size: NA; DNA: TGTGCCAGCTCAGCACTCCCCCAGGGAGAGCAGTACTTC; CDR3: CASSALPQGEQYF
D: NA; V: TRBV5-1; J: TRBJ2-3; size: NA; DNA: TGCGCCAGCAGCATACCGACGACTAGTACAGATACGCAGTATTTT; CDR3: CASSIPTTSTDTQYF
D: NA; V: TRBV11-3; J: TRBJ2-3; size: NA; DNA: TGTGCCAGCAGCTTCGATTGGCGGGGACGCACAGATACGCAGTATTTT; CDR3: CASSFDWRGRTDTQYF
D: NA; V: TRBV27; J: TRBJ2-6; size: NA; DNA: TGTGCCAGCAGTTTTGTGGAGTTCGGGGGGCCTGGGGCCAACGTCCTGACTTTC; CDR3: CASSFVEFGGPGANVLTF
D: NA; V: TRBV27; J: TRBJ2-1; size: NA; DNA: TGTGCCAGCAGTTCACGGGTTTGGGGCGAGCAGTTCTTC; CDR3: CASSSRVWGEQFF
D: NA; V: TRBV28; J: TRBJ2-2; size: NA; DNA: TGTGCCAGCAGCCTTATACTCAAGGCCGGGGAGCTGTTTTTT; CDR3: CASSLILKAGELFF
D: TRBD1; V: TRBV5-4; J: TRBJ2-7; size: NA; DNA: TGTGCCAGCCCTCGGACAGGGTCCTACGAGCAGTACTTC; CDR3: CASPRTGSYEQYF
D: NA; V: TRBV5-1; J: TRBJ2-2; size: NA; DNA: TGCGCCAGCAGCTCCATCGTCACCGGGGAGCTGTTTTTT; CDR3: CASSSIVTGELFF
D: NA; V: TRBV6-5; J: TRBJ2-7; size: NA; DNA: TGTGCCAGCAGCCCCGGCGGGGACAAGGACTACGAGCAGTACTTC; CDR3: CASSPGGDKDYEQYF
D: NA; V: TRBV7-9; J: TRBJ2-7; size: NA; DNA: TGTGCCAGCAGCTTAGCGTCTGGGTTCTACGAGCAGTACTTC; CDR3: CASSLASGFYEQYF
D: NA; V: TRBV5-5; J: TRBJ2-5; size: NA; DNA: TGTGCCAGCAGCTTGGACACCCCGACGCAAGAGACCCAGTACTTC; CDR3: CASSLDTPTQETQYF
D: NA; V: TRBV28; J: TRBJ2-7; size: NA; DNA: TGTGCCAGCAGTACAGGGGGTAGCGGGTCCGCCTACGAGCAGTACTTC; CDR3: CASSTGGSGSAYEQYF
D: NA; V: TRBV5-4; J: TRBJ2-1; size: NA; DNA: TGTGCCAGCAGCCAGAGCTGGAATGAGCAGTTCTTC; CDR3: CASSQSWNEQFF
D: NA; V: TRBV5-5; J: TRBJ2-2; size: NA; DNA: TGTGCCAGCAGCTTTCTACAGTCGAACACCGGGGAGCTGTTTTTT; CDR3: CASSFLQSNTGELFF
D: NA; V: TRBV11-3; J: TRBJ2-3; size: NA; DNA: TGTGCCAGCAGCTTTAAGGGGGGTACGCAGTATTTT; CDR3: CASSFKGGTQYF
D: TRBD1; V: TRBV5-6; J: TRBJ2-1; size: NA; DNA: TGTGCCAGCAGTTTACAGGGGGTAACTGAGCAGTTCTTC; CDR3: CASSLQGVTEQFF
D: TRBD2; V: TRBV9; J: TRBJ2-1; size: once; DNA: TGTGCCAGCAGCGCACAACTAGCGGGAGGGCTCAATGAGCAGTTCTTC; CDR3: CASSAQLAGGLNEQFF
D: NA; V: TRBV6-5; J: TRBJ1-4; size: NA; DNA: TGTGCCAGCAGTTACTCGCAGGGAACTAATGAAAAACTGTTTTTT; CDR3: CASSYSQGTNEKLFF
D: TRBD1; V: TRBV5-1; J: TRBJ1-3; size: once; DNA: TGCGCCAGCAGCTTTACAGGGGATACTGGAAACACCATATATTTT; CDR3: CASSFTGDTGNTIYF
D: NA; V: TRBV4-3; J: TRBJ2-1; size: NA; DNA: TGCGCCAGCAGCCAAGGGAACCGAGGCAATGAGCAGTTCTTC; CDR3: CASSQGNRGNEQFF
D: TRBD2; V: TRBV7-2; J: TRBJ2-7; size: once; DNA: TGTGCCAGCAGCTTAGATGGGTACGGGAGGGCCTACGAGCAGTACTTC; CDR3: CASSLDGYGRAYEQYF
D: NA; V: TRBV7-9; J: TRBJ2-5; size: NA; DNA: TGTGCCAGCAGCCCTGGACGCCAAATGAGGGAGACCCAGTACTTC; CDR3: CASSPGRQMRETQYF
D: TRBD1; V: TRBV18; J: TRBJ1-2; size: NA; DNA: TGTGCCGGCGACGACAGGGGAAATGGCTACACCTTC; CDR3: CAGDDRGNGYTF
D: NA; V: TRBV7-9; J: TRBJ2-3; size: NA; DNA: TGTGCCAGCAGCCCGGGGGCTAGCGTATCTAGCACAGATACGCAGTATTTT; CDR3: CASSPGASVSSTDTQYF
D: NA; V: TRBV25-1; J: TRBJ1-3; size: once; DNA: TGTGCCAGCAGTGAAGCGGGCTCTGGAAACACCATATATTTT; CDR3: CASSEAGSGNTIYF
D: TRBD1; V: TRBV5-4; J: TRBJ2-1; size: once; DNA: TGTGCCAGCAGCTTGATTAAGGGCAGGGGGCACCCAAATGACAATGAGCAGTTCTTC; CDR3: CASSLIKGRGHPNDNEQFF
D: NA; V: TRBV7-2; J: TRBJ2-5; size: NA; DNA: TGTGCCAGCAGCTTTCAGGGGGGGTACCAAGAGACCCAGTACTTC; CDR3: CASSFQGGYQETQYF
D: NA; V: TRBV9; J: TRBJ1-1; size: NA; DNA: TGTGCCAGCAGCGTAGTGGTGGGAGGCACTGAAGCTTTCTTT; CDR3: CASSVVVGGTEAFF
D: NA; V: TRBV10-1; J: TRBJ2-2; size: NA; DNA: TGCGCCAGCAGTGACCTTATCAGGGGCACCGGGGAGCTGTTTTTT; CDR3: CASSDLIRGTGELFF
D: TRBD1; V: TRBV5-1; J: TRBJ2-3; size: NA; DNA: TGCGCCAGCAGCTCTAGGGACAGGGCCACAGATACGCAGTATTTT; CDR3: CASSSRDRATDTQYF